This paragraph reports one T cell receptor beta chain. Its antigen is unidentified. This record comes from a study of T-cell memory formation after mild COVID-19. Study details: In these data, TCR clusters were largely donor specific. Study results and caveats: SARS-CoV-2 specificity of second-wave clones peaking day 37 was unconfirmed. The appearance of some responding clones in pre-infection memory suggested that cross-reactive memory joined. There was a balanced CD4/CD8 profile in clones contracting day 15 to 85, and later expanders leaned CD4+.

TCRdb reanalysed the 5' RACE reads using MiXCR and keeps one entry per CDR3 protein. The table shows 40,000 to 55,000 distinct CDR3 sequences, with around 10% occurring only once. Trimming shortened V by 3 bases and J by 6 bases, and 11 bases separated the two germline ends. CDR3 size: 13 residues. Germline CDR1 LGHNA, CDR2 YSLEER. This receptor was taken from a man younger than 30 who had mild COVID-19 (a few samples of this study predate the infection). Cell type and time point are not known. Sequences were obtained from PBMCs or a T cell subset sorted from them (not recorded which). This chain links TRBV4-3 with TRBJ1-2; D is uncertain. CDR3 residues: CASSQAGSDGYTF. The CDR3 DNA is TGCGCCAGCAGCCAGGCCGGGTCGGATGGCTACACCTTC.